Described below is a single T cell receptor (beta chain) sequence and its context. The V end was cut by 3 bases, the J end by 2 bases, with 8 bases between. The CDR3 extends over 15 amino acids. Germline V gene lookup returns CDR1 KGHSH and CDR2 LQKENI. These data come from a study of blood T cells in healthy people across ages. A second PCR, run for about 7 to 11 cycles, used a sample-barcoded 5' primer plus a J-beta primer mix. TCRdb reprocessed the 5' RACE reads via MiXCR and lists one record per CDR3 protein. The repertoire holds about a million distinct CDR3 sequences, with roughly two fifths as singletons. Peripheral blood, about 10 milliliters per donor, was collected.

V usage is TRBV18 and J usage is TRBJ2-6; tentative D call: TRBD2 (5 bases). This clonotype was obtained from a man between 18 and 35 years old in good health. Sequencing input: blood. CDR3 loop: CASSPDGTGANVLTF. For the CDR3, the DNA is TGTGCCAGCTCACCGGACGGGACTGGGGCCAACGTCCTGACTTTC.